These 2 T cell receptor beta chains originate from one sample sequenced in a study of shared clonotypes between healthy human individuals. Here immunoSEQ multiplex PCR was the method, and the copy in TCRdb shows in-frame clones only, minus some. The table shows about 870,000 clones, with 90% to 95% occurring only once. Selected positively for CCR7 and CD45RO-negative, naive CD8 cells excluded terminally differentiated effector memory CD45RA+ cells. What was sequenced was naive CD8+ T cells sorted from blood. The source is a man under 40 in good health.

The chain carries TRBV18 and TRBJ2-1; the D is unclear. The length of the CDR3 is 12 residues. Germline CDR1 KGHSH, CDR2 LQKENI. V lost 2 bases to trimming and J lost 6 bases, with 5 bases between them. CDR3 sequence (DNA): TGTGCCAGCTCACCAGATTTCAATGAGCAGTTCTTC. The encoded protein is CASSPDFNEQFF.

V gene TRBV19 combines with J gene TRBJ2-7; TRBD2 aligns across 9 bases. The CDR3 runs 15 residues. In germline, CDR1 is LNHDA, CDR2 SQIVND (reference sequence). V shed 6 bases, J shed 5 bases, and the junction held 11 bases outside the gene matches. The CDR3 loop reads CASSAWASGINEQYF. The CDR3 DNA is TGTGCCAGTAGCGCCTGGGCTAGCGGGATAAACGAGCAGTACTTC.